The present entry profiles one TCR beta chain with its context. Its antigen is still unknown. This entry belongs to a study of cytomegalovirus exposure and HLA in healthy donors. Vbeta (60) and Jbeta (13) primers were used in the PCR. Assay: immunoSEQ multiplex PCR; the TCRdb copy retains only in-frame clones and omits some. The sample yields approximately 120,000 clones, 55% to 75% seen once. Donors were nominally healthy when sampled, though unrecorded immune exposures were likely. Whole-study results and caveats: TRBV6-2, TRBV6-3 and some other V segments were excluded as indistinguishable. In an earlier analysis, productive rearrangement rates for most beta V segments clustered near 87% or 30%. TCR beta sequences reportedly predicted most subjects' HLA-A and HLA-B alleles accurately.

The length of the CDR3 is 15 residues. Trimming removed 2 bases from V and 3 bases from J; junction bases left unmatched: 5. Germline values: CDR1 MNHEY, CDR2 SVGAGI. Specimen: PBMCs. This receptor was identified in a man aged 25-40 years in good health and CMV-seronegative. The chain is built from TRBV6-5 and TRBJ2-7, with 9 bases lining up with TRBD2. The CDR3 is CASSYGLAGFYEQYF. The DNA for the CDR3 is TGTGCCAGCAGTTACGGGCTAGCGGGGTTCTACGAGCAGTACTTC.